A single sample gave rise to the 2 T cell receptor beta chains below, sequenced in a study of long-term antiretroviral therapy in people with HIV. immunoSEQ v3.0 was run at survey level. The data were produced by immunoSEQ multiplex PCR, yet TCRdb's version contains in-frame clones alone and is incomplete. The sample has over 15,000 clones; roughly 94% are singletons. Material: unsorted PBMCs, obtained roughly 6.2 years after starting antiretroviral therapy. These receptors all come from a woman aged 50 to 60 with HIV.

The chain joins TRBV28 to TRBJ2-1; D may match TRBD1 or TRBD2 (5 bases each). The CDR3 spans 16 residues. V shed 3 bases and J shed 5 bases, with 17 bases lying between them. CDR1 is MDHEN and CDR2 is SYDVKM in the germline V gene. The CDR3 DNA reads TGTGCCAGCAGTTTTTACTTGGGCAGGGACGACAATGAGCAGTTCTTC. This codes for CASSFYLGRDDNEQFF.

The V call is TRBV19, the J call TRBJ1-5; TRBD1 might be the D (5 bases). Trimming stripped 0 bases from V and 6 bases from J, with 12 bases between. This CDR3 comprises 15 residues. Germline CDR1 reads LNHDA; CDR2 reads SQIVND (reference sequence). CDR3 amino acids: CASSIEKGRFQPQHF. CDR3 sequence (DNA): TGTGCCAGTAGTATAGAGAAGGGGAGGTTTCAGCCCCAGCATTTT. The whole variable domain, filled in from reference TRBV19 and TRBJ1-5, reads DGGITQSPKYLFRKEGQNVTLSCEQNLNHDAMYWYRQDPGQGLRLIYYSQIVNDFQKGDIAEGYSVSREKKESFPLTVTSAQKNPTAFYLCASSIEKGRFQPQHFGDGTRLSIL.